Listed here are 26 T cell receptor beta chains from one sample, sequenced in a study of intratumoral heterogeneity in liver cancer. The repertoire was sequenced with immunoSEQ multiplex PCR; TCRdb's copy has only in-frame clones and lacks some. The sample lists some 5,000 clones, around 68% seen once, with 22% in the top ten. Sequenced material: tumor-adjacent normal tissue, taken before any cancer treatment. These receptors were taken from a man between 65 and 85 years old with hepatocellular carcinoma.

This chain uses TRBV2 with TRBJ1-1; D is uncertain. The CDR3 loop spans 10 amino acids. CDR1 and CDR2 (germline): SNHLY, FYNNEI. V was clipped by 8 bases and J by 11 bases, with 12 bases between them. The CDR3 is CASEGMGAFF. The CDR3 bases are TGTGCCAGCGAAGGCATGGGCGCTTTCTTT.

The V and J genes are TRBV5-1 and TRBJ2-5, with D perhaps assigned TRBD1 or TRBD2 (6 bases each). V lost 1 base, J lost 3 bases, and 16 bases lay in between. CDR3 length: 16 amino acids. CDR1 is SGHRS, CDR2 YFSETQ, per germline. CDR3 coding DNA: TGCGCCAGCAGCTTGTTCGTTTTGGGGGGCAAAGAGACCCAGTACTTC. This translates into CASSLFVLGGKETQYF.

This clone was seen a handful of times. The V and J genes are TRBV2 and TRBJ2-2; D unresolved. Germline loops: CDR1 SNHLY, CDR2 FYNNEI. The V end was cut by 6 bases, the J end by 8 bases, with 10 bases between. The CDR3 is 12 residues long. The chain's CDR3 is CASRTLGGELFF. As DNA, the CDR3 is TGTGCCAGCAGGACCTTAGGGGGGGAGCTGTTTTTT.

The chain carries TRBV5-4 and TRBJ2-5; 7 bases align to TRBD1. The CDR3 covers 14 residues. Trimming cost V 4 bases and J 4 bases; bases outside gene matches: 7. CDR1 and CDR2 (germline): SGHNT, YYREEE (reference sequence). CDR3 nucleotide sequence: TGTGCCAGCAGCCACGACGAGGGGGCAGAGACCCAGTACTTC. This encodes CASSHDEGAETQYF.

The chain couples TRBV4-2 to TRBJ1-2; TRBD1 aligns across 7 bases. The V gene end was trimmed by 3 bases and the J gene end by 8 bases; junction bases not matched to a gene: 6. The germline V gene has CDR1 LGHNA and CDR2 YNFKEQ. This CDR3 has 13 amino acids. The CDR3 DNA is TGTGCCAGCAGCCAGACGACAGGGTTAGGCTACACCTTC. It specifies CASSQTTGLGYTF.

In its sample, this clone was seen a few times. CDR3 residues: CASTPGTGAKYGYTF. CDR3 DNA: TGTGCCAGCACTCCCGGGACGGGGGCGAAATATGGCTACACCTTC. The gene calls are TRBV28 and TRBJ1-2; tentative D call: TRBD1 (6 bases). V shed 7 bases and J shed 5 bases, with 20 bases lying between them. The CDR3 loop spans 15 amino acids. Germline CDR1 and CDR2: MDHEN and SYDVKM.

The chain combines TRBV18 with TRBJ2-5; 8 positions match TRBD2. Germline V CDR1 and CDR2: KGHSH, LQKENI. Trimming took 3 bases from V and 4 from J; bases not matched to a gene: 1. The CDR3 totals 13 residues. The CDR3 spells CASSPAGGETQYF. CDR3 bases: TGTGCCAGCTCACCGGCGGGGGGAGAGACCCAGTACTTC.

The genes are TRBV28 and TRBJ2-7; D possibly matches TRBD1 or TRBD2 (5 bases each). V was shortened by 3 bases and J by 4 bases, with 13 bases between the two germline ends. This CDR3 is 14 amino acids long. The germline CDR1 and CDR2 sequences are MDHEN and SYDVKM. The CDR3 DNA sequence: TGTGCCAGCAGTTTCGGACAACGAGGGTACGAGCAGTACGTC. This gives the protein CASSFGQRGYEQYV.

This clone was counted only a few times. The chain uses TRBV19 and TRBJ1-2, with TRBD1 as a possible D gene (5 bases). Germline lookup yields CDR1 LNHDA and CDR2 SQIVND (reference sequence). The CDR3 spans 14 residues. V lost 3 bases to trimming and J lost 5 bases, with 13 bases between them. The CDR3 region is CASSIIDSTYGYTF. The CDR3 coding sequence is TGTGCCAGTAGTATTATCGACAGTACTTATGGCTACACCTTC.

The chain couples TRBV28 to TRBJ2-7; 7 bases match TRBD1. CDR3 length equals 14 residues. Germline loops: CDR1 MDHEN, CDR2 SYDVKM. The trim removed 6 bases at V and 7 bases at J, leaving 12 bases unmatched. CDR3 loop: CASSLAYRGWEQYV. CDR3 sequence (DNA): TGTGCCAGCAGCCTAGCCTACAGGGGTTGGGAGCAGTACGTC.

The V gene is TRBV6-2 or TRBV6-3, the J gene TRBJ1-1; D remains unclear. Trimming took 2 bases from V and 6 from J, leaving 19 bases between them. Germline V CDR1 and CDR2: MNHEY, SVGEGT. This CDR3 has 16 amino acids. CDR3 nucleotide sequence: TGTGCCAGCAGTTACCCCCCTCGACGGGGAGGCCCTGAAGCTTTCTTT. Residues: CASSYPPRRGGPEAFF.

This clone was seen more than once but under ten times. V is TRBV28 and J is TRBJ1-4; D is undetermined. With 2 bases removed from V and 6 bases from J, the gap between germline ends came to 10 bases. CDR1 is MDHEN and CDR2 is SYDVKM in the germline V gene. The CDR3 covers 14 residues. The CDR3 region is CASSLRLGDEKLFF. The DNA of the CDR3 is TGTGCCAGCAGTTTACGTCTGGGAGATGAAAAACTGTTTTTT.

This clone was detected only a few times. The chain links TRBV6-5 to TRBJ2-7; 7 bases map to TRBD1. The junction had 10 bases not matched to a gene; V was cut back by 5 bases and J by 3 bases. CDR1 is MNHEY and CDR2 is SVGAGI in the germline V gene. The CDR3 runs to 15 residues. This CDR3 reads CASSTTAGTVYEQYF. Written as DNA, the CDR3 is TGTGCCAGCAGTACAACAGCCGGGACAGTCTACGAGCAGTACTTC.

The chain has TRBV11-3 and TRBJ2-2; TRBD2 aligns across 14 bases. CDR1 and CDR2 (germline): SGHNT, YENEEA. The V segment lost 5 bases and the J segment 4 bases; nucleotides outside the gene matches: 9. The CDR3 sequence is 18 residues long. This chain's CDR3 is CASSPRLAGGLGTGELFF. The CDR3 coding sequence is TGTGCCAGCAGCCCCCGACTAGCGGGGGGGCTTGGCACCGGGGAGCTGTTTTTT.

The CDR3 loop reads CASSTGSGGALYNEQFF. The DNA for the CDR3 is TGTGCCAGCAGCACTGGTAGCGGGGGGGCGTTATACAATGAGCAGTTCTTC. The genes are TRBV9 and TRBJ2-1; TRBD2 agrees at 11 bases. This CDR3 is 17 amino acids long. Germline V gene sequence: CDR1 SGDLS, CDR2 YYNGEE. The V and J ends lost 4 bases and 4 bases, in that order; junction bases with no gene match: 10.

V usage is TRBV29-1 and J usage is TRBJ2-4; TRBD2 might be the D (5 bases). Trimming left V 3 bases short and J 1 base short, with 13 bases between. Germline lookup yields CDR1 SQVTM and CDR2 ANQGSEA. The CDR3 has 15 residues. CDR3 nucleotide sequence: TGCAGCGTTGAGGAGGCGCGAAGGGCCAAAAACATTCAGTACTTC. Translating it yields CSVEEARRAKNIQYF. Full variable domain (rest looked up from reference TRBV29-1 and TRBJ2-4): SAVISQKPSRDICQRGTSLTIQCQVDSQVTMMFWYRQQPGQSLTLIATANQGSEATYESGFVIDKFPISRPNLTFSTLTVSNMSPEDSSIYLCSVEEARRAKNIQYFGAGTRLSVL.

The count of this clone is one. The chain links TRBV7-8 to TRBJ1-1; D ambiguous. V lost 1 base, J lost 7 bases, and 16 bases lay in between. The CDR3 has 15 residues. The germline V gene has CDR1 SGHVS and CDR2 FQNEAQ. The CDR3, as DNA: TGTGCCAGCAGCTTAGGGGCCAGAGGGCGTATTGAAGCTTTCTTT. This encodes CASSLGARGRIEAFF.

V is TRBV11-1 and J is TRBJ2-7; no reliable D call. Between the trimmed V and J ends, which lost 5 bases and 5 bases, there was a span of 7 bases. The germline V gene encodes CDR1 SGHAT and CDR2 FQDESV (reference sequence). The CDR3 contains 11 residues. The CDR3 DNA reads TGTGCCAGCAGCCCAGACCACGAGCAGTACTTC. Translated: CASSPDHEQYF.

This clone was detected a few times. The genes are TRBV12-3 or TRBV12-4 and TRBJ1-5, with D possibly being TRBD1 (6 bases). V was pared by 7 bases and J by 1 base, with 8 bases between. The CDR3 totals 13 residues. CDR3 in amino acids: CASTDRSNQPQHF. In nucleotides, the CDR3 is TGTGCCAGCACTGACAGGAGCAATCAGCCCCAGCATTTT.

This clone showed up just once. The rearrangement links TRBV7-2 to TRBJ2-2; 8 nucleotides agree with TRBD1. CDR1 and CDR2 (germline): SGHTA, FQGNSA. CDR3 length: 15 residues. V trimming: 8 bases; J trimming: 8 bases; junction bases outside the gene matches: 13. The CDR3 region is CASGQGQAPGGELFF. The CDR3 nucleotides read TGTGCCAGCGGACAGGGACAGGCACCGGGGGGGGAGCTGTTTTTT.

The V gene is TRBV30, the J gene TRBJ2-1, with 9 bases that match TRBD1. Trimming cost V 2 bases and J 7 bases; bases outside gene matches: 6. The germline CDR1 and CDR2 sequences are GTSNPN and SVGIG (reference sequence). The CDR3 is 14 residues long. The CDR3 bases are TGTGCCTGGAGTTTCGACAGGGGGTGGAATGAGCAGTTCTTC. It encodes CAWSFDRGWNEQFF.

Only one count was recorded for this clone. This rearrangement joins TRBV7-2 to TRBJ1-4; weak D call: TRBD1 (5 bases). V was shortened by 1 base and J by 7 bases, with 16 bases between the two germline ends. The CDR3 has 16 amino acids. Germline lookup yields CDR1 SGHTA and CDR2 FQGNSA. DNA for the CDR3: TGTGCCAGCAGCTTAGACCTTCAGGGACGGGGTGAAAAACTGTTTTTT. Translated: CASSLDLQGRGEKLFF.

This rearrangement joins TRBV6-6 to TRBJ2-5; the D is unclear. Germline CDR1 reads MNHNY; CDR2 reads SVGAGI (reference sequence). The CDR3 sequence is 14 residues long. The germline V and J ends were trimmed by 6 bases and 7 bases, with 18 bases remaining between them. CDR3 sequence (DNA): TGTGCCAGCAGCCAATCGGACGGATTTTGGACCCAGTACTTC. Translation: CASSQSDGFWTQYF.

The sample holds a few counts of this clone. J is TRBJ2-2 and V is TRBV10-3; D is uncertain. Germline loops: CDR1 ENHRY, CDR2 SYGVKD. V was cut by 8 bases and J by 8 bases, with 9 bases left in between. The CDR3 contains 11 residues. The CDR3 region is CAILVAGELFF. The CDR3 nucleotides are TGTGCCATCCTAGTCGCGGGGGAGCTGTTTTTT.

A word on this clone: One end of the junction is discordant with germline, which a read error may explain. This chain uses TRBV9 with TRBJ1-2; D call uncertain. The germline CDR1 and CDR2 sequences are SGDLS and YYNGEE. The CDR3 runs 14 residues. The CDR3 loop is CASSLTDANSGYTF. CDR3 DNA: TGTGCCAGCAGCTTAACGGACGCCAACTCTGGCTACACCTTC.

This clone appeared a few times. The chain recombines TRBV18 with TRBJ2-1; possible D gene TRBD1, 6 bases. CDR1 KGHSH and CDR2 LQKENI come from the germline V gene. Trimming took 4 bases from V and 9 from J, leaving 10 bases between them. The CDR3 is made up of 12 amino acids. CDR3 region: CASSRRGFEQFF. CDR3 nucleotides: TGTGCCAGCTCACGCAGGGGATTTGAGCAGTTCTTC. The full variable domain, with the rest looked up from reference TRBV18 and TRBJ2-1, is NAGVMQNPRHLVRRRGQEARLRCSPMKGHSHVYWYRQLPEEGLKFMVYLQKENIIDESGMPKERFSAEFPKEGPSILRIQQVVRGDSAAYFCASSRRGFEQFFGPGTRLTVL.